The next 17 T cell receptor beta chains were all read from a single sample in a study of control samples from healthy donors and cancer patients. Profiled with immunoSEQ multiplex PCR; TCRdb holds only in-frame clones, not every one. Of about 100,000 clones detected, just under 85% appear once; the ten largest clones hold about 7%. The specimen sequenced was blood. These receptors came from a man between 18 and 29 years old in good health.

The chain recombines TRBV29-1 with TRBJ2-7; 10 bases match TRBD2. Germline values: CDR1 SQVTM, CDR2 ANQGSEA. The CDR3 runs 13 residues. V lost 0 bases and J lost 7; bases outside the gene matches: 3. The CDR3 nucleotides read TGCAGCGTTGAAGAACTAGCGGGGCATGAGCAGTACGTC. Protein sequence: CSVEELAGHEQYV.

V usage is TRBV28 and J usage is TRBJ1-2; D gene ambiguous. CDR1 is MDHEN, CDR2 SYDVKM, per germline. Trimming pared 6 bases from V and 1 base from J, leaving 9 bases between. This CDR3 is built from 13 residues. Here the CDR3 DNA reads TGTGCCAGCAGCTACGGGTTTAACTATGGCTACACCTTC. Its protein product is CASSYGFNYGYTF.

The chain links TRBV21-1 to TRBJ2-7; the D call in the table, TRBD1, was not verified against the DNA. TRBV21-1 is labeled a pseudogene. This CDR3 has 17 amino acids. The CDR3 DNA is TGTGCCAGCAGCAAACTCTACAGGGGCACAAGCTCCTACGAGCAGTACTTC. Translated, it gives CASSKLYRGTSSYEQYF.

There are a few counts of this clone. The V and J genes are TRBV7-7 and TRBJ2-5, with D possibly matching TRBD1 (6 bases). From germline, CDR1 is SSHAT and CDR2 FNYEAQ (reference sequence). The CDR3 covers 15 residues. The V and J ends lost 1 base and 5 bases respectively, with 14 bases between them. The CDR3 here is CASSLEGRGPETQYF. The CDR3 coding sequence is TGTGCCAGCAGCTTAGAAGGCAGGGGACCGGAGACCCAGTACTTC.

The CDR3 loop is CASSPTGGSRLTDEKLFF. The CDR3, as DNA: TGTGCCAGCAGTCCAACAGGGGGTAGCCGACTTACCGATGAAAAACTGTTTTTT. The chain joins TRBV27 to TRBJ1-4; 8 nucleotides match TRBD1. Germline V gene data show CDR1 as MNHEY and CDR2 as SMNVEV (reference sequence). The ends lost 5 bases at V and 6 bases at J; junction bases unmatched: 17. The CDR3 totals 18 residues.

The chain couples TRBV2 to TRBJ2-5, with unresolved D. The germline V gene encodes CDR1 SNHLY and CDR2 FYNNEI. CDR3 size: 13 residues. V lost 10 bases and J lost 1, with 13 bases in between. This chain's CDR3 is CATSRTGQETQYF. CDR3 coding DNA: TGTGCCACTTCCAGAACGGGCCAAGAGACCCAGTACTTC.

This clone was observed a single time. This chain links TRBV29-1 with TRBJ2-4, with TRBD1 as a possible D gene (8 bases). This CDR3 is built from 13 residues. Germline loops: CDR1 SQVTM, CDR2 ANQGSEA. Between the trimmed V and J ends, which lost 4 bases and 8 bases, there was a span of 15 bases. CDR3 region: CSVVTGGRDIQYF. CDR3 DNA sequence: TGCAGCGTTGTTACAGGGGGGAGGGACATTCAGTACTTC.

This clone has more than one count but fewer than ten. V gene TRBV6-2 or TRBV6-3 combines with J gene TRBJ2-4; D may be TRBD1 (6 bases). Germline V gene lookup returns CDR1 MNHEY and CDR2 SVGEGT. There are 16 residues in the CDR3. Deletions cut 5 bases from V and 1 base from J, with 15 bases between. The CDR3 spells CASSTTGSPAKNIQYF. The CDR3 DNA reads as TGTGCCAGCAGTACAACAGGGTCCCCGGCCAAAAACATTCAGTACTTC.

The chain couples TRBV27 to TRBJ1-5; no definite D call. The length of the CDR3 is 16 residues. V gave up 4 bases and J gave up 5 bases, with 18 bases separating them. CDR1 and CDR2 (germline): MNHEY, SMNVEV (reference sequence). CDR3 nucleotide sequence: TGTGCCAGCAGTTCCACCAAAGCCCTTAGTGATCAGCCCCAGCATTTT. Translating gives CASSSTKALSDQPQHF.

The chain combines TRBV18 with TRBJ2-7, with TRBD1 as a possible D gene (6 bases). The V end was cut by 4 bases, the J end by 1 base, with 8 bases between. The CDR3 is 13 amino acids. From germline, CDR1 is KGHSH and CDR2 LQKENI. In nucleotides, the CDR3 is TGTGCCAGCTCACAGGGGGAGTCCTACGAGCAGTACTTC. As protein: CASSQGESYEQYF.

This sequence joins TRBV6-5 and TRBJ1-5; TRBD1 is a possible D gene (5 bases). V gave up 6 bases and J gave up 6 bases, with 12 bases separating them. The CDR3 is 13 amino acids. The germline CDR1 and CDR2 sequences are MNHEY and SVGAGI. The CDR3, as DNA: TGTGCCAGCAGGTCCGGGGCGGTTCAGCCCCAGCATTTT. As protein: CASRSGAVQPQHF.

V usage is TRBV9 and J usage is TRBJ2-7; D unclear. Germline loops: CDR1 SGDLS, CDR2 YYNGEE. V was pared by 3 bases and J by 0 bases, with 16 bases between. CDR3 length: 16 amino acids. The CDR3 bases are TGTGCCAGCAGCGCCCTCCCAGACGCGACCTCCTACGAGCAGTACTTC. Protein: CASSALPDATSYEQYF.

The chain uses TRBV5-1 and TRBJ2-7, with 8 bases identical to TRBD1. This CDR3 contains 15 residues. The germline gives CDR1 SGHRS, CDR2 YFSETQ. V shed 4 bases and J 0 bases; nucleotides not matched to a gene: 6. The CDR3: CASSPTGGYSYEQYF. The CDR3 DNA reads TGCGCCAGCAGCCCCACAGGGGGATACTCCTACGAGCAGTACTTC.

This chain links TRBV20-1 with TRBJ2-3; D not resolved. Trimming took off 4 bases at V and 2 bases at J, with 4 bases between the two ends. The CDR3 covers 11 residues. Germline values: CDR1 DFQATT, CDR2 SNEGSKA (reference sequence). CDR3 coding DNA: TGCAGTGCTACTTACACAGATACGCAGTATTTT. This codes for CSATYTDTQYF.

This clone was found a few times. V gene TRBV4-2 combines with J gene TRBJ1-3; no clear D. With 4 bases removed from V and 0 bases from J, the gap between germline ends came to 13 bases. Germline values: CDR1 LGHNA, CDR2 YNFKEQ. The length of the CDR3 is 16 residues. The CDR3 nucleotides are TGTGCCAGCAGCCCCCTAGCGACGAACTCTGGAAACACCATATATTTT. Its protein product is CASSPLATNSGNTIYF.

The rearrangement links TRBV14 to TRBJ2-5, with D perhaps TRBD1 or TRBD2 (5 bases each). CDR3 length: 13 residues. The ends were cut back, 0 bases at V and 5 bases at J, with 7 bases in the middle. Germline CDR1 SGHDN, CDR2 FVKESK. In DNA, the CDR3 is TGTGCCAGCAGCCAAGATTGGGGGGAGACCCAGTACTTC. It encodes CASSQDWGETQYF.

The rearrangement joins TRBV18 to TRBJ1-1; 8 bases fit TRBD1. This CDR3 has 14 residues. With 3 bases clipped from V and 3 bases from J, the junction kept 3 bases outside the gene matches. Germline lookup yields CDR1 KGHSH and CDR2 LQKENI. As DNA, the CDR3 is TGTGCCAGCTCACCGACAGGGGTCGACACTGAAGCTTTCTTT. Its translation: CASSPTGVDTEAFF.